The 29 T cell receptor beta chains below come from one sample, sequenced in a study of OX40 agonist ivuxolimab in advanced cancers. Repertoires were generated with immunoSEQ multiplex PCR, while TCRdb's copy carries only in-frame clones and drops some. This sample has around 140,000 clones, with under 95% found just once. Sequencing used CD4+ or CD8+ T cells sorted from blood, obtained in a trial of the OX40 agonist ivuxolimab. These receptors originate from an adult with an advanced solid tumor such as melanoma, head and neck, liver or kidney cancer.

CDR3 sequence reads: CASSSGVASGSETQYF. As DNA, the CDR3 is TGTGCCAGCAGTTCAGGGGTGGCTAGCGGGAGTGAGACCCAGTACTTC. This chain uses TRBV25-1 with TRBJ2-5; 10 bases agree with TRBD2. CDR1 is MGHDK, CDR2 SYGVNS, per germline. V lost 5 bases, J lost 5 bases, and 11 bases stayed unmatched. This CDR3 has 16 residues.

The rearrangement links TRBV6-5 to TRBJ2-3, with D possibly TRBD1 on 6 matching bases. The V end was cut by 2 bases, the J end by 3 bases, with 12 bases between. This CDR3 spans 15 amino acids. Germline V CDR1 and CDR2: MNHEY, SVGAGI. CDR3 residues: CASSYGGRGTDTQYF. CDR3 bases: TGTGCCAGCAGTTACGGAGGCAGGGGAACAGATACGCAGTATTTT.

This chain uses TRBV7-6 with TRBJ2-3; 7 bases align to TRBD1. J was trimmed by 1 base and V by 3 bases; bases with no gene match: 10. CDR1 and CDR2 from the germline V gene are SGHVS and FNYEAQ. This CDR3 is built from 17 residues. The CDR3 DNA sequence: TGTGCCAGCAGCTTTCGGGTGGGGACAGAGGGCACAGATACGCAGTATTTT. It yields the protein CASSFRVGTEGTDTQYF.

The chain recombines TRBV9 with TRBJ1-2, with 8 positions matching TRBD1. Germline CDR1 reads SGDLS; CDR2 reads YYNGEE. CDR3 size: 15 residues. V lost 3 bases, J lost 6 bases, and 10 bases stayed unmatched. CDR3 protein: CASSEGPPGGNGYTF. The CDR3 coding sequence is TGTGCCAGCAGCGAGGGCCCGCCAGGGGGCAATGGCTACACCTTC.

The V gene is TRBV7-9, the J gene TRBJ2-1; 9 bases align to TRBD2. Germline V gene data show CDR1 as SEHNR and CDR2 as FQNEAQ (reference sequence). This CDR3 has 12 amino acids. The junction had 3 bases not matched to a gene; V was cut back by 5 bases and J by 10 bases. CDR3 sequence reads: CASSLTSGEQFF. For the CDR3, the DNA is TGTGCCAGCAGCCTTACTAGCGGGGAGCAGTTCTTC.

Here the CDR3 DNA reads TGTGCCAGCAGCTTAGGCCGGGACAGGGGGCTACATACGCAGTATTTT. Its protein product is CASSLGRDRGLHTQYF. The chain couples TRBV7-9 to TRBJ2-3; 12 bases align to TRBD1. In germline, CDR1 is SEHNR, CDR2 FQNEAQ (reference sequence). This CDR3 is 16 amino acids long. V lost 1 base to trimming and J lost 7 bases; unmatched junction nucleotides: 6.

This clone was detected once. The genes are TRBV9 and TRBJ1-3, with 7 bases fitting TRBD1. The CDR3 length is 15 residues. V dropped 4 bases and J dropped 3; count of bases not matched to a gene: 7. Germline V gene lookup returns CDR1 SGDLS and CDR2 YYNGEE. CDR3 region: CASSQGTVGGNTIYF. DNA of the CDR3: TGTGCCAGCAGCCAAGGGACAGTAGGTGGAAACACCATATATTTT.

The chain combines TRBV9 with TRBJ2-1; TRBD1 is a possible D gene (6 bases). The CDR3 is made up of 18 amino acids. The germline gives CDR1 SGDLS, CDR2 YYNGEE. V dropped 3 bases and J dropped 0 bases, with 19 bases sitting between them. Here the CDR3 reads CASSASPGTYSSYNEQFF. As DNA, the CDR3 is TGTGCCAGCAGCGCTTCTCCCGGGACATACAGCTCCTACAATGAGCAGTTCTTC.

The chain employs TRBV6-4 and TRBJ2-1; 12 bases match TRBD2. Germline V gene sequence: CDR1 MRHNA, CDR2 SNTAGT. CDR3 length equals 16 residues. V lost 1 base and J lost 8; bases outside the gene matches: 6. CDR3 sequence: CASSDYLAGGPDEQFF. Here the CDR3 DNA reads TGTGCCAGCAGTGACTATCTAGCGGGGGGGCCCGATGAGCAGTTCTTC.

The genes are TRBV10-3 and TRBJ1-3, with 10 nucleotides matching TRBD1. Germline V gene lookup returns CDR1 ENHRY and CDR2 SYGVKD. V dropped 0 bases and J dropped 4; count of bases not matched to a gene: 9. The CDR3 totals 18 residues. DNA of the CDR3: TGTGCCATCAGTGAGTCGATCCGACAGGGGGCGGTCGGAAACACCATATATTTT. It is translated as CAISESIRQGAVGNTIYF.

As regards this clone: The same CDR3 also results from other DNA sequences found in this sample. This chain links TRBV28 with TRBJ2-7; TRBD2 aligns across 7 bases. Germline CDR1 and CDR2: MDHEN and SYDVKM. CDR3 size: 12 residues. With V trimmed by 1 base and J by 6 bases, 0 bases remained unmatched. CDR3 in DNA: TGTGCCAGCAGTTTATCGGGAGGCGAGCAGTACTTC. Its protein is CASSLSGGEQYF.

This chain uses TRBV5-1 with TRBJ2-1; weak D call: TRBD1 (5 bases). V was pared by 2 bases and J by 4 bases, with 10 bases between. Germline V CDR1 and CDR2: SGHRS, YFSETQ. There are 14 residues in the CDR3. CDR3 in amino acids: CASSFRVRYNEQFF. In nucleotides, the CDR3 is TGCGCCAGCAGCTTCAGGGTCCGATACAATGAGCAGTTCTTC.

In DNA form, the CDR3 reads TGTGCCAGCAGCCCCCAGGGGGCGGGGAATGGCTACACCTTC. This translates into CASSPQGAGNGYTF. The V and J genes are TRBV7-3 and TRBJ1-2, with 8 bases matching TRBD1. The CDR3 sequence is 14 residues long. The trim removed 5 bases at V and 6 bases at J, leaving 8 bases unmatched. The germline CDR1 and CDR2 sequences are SGHTA and FQGTGA.

A single count supports this clone. J is TRBJ2-2 and V is TRBV7-2, with D perhaps TRBD2 (6 bases). V was clipped by 5 bases and J by 8 bases, with 12 bases between them. There are 13 residues in the CDR3. Germline V gene sequence: CDR1 SGHTA, CDR2 FQGNSA. CDR3: CASSPTRGGELFF. DNA for the CDR3: TGTGCCAGCAGCCCAACCCGGGGGGGGGAGCTGTTTTTT.

The V and J genes are TRBV4-1 and TRBJ2-7; the D gene is possibly TRBD1 (5 bases). The CDR3 runs to 15 residues. V was trimmed by 3 bases and J by 3 bases, leaving 15 bases between them. From germline, CDR1 is MGHRA and CDR2 YSYEKL. Written as DNA, the CDR3 is TGCGCCAGCAGCCAGGACGGCAGGGCCCACTACGAGCAGTACTTC. This sequence encodes CASSQDGRAHYEQYF.

This clone has a single count. V is TRBV6-5 and J is TRBJ2-5; D is perhaps TRBD2 (6 bases). V was trimmed by 0 bases and J by 1 base, leaving 12 bases between them. The CDR3 has 16 residues. Per the germline V gene, CDR1 is MNHEY and CDR2 is SVGAGI. The CDR3 region is CASSYSPLAPQETQYF. The CDR3 nucleotides are TGTGCCAGCAGTTACTCCCCTCTAGCGCCCCAAGAGACCCAGTACTTC.

This clone was observed once. The V and J genes are TRBV15 and TRBJ1-4, with a possible D match to TRBD1 (6 bases). Trimming cost V 5 bases and J 10 bases, with 14 bases left between them. This CDR3 is built from 13 residues. Germline CDR1 reads LNHNV; CDR2 reads YYDKDF (reference sequence). The CDR3 DNA sequence: TGTGCCACCAGCGTGGGGGCAGGGAGAAAACTGTTTTTT. Its translation is CATSVGAGRKLFF. Combining the CDR3 with reference TRBV15 and TRBJ1-4 gives the whole variable domain DAMVIQNPRYQVTQFGKPVTLSCSQTLNHNVMYWYQQKSSQAPKLLFHYYDKDFNNEADTPDNFQSRRPNTSFCFLDIRSPGLGDTAMYLCATSVGAGRKLFFGSGTQLSVL.

In this sample, this clone turned up once. The V and J genes are TRBV11-3 and TRBJ1-4, with a tentative D call TRBD1 (5 bases). The CDR3 spans 15 residues. Deletions cut 6 bases from V and 0 bases from J, with 11 bases between. The germline V gene has CDR1 SGHNT and CDR2 YENEEA. CDR3 DNA sequence: TGTGCCAGCAGGTCCCTAGGGGCAACTAATGAAAAACTGTTTTTT. Residues: CASRSLGATNEKLFF.

The chain links TRBV6-4 to TRBJ2-1; tentatively, D is TRBD2 (5 bases). Trimming removed 3 bases at V and 0 bases at J, with 9 bases between. From germline, CDR1 is MRHNA and CDR2 SNTAGT. This CDR3 is 15 amino acids long. This CDR3 reads CASSEGRVSYNEQFF. The CDR3 nucleotides are TGTGCCAGCAGTGAAGGGCGGGTCTCCTACAATGAGCAGTTCTTC.

The V call is TRBV18, the J call TRBJ1-1; no clear D gene. The CDR3 length is 14 residues. CDR1 and CDR2 from the germline V gene are KGHSH and LQKENI. Deletions cut 6 bases from V and 2 bases from J, with 13 bases between. The chain's CDR3 is CASSHNGGNTEAFF. Written as DNA, the CDR3 is TGTGCCAGCTCCCACAACGGTGGAAACACTGAAGCTTTCTTT.

This clone has a single count. An end of the junction differs from the germline gene, which may be a read error. V and J are TRBV4-1 and TRBJ1-4; D may be TRBD1 (5 bases). The CDR3 runs 17 residues. Germline V lookup: CDR1 MGHRA, CDR2 YSYEKL. CDR3 nucleotides: TGCGCCAACAGCCAAGATGGTCAGGGTGGAACTAATGAAAAACTGTTTTTT. This encodes CANSQDGQGGTNEKLFF.

Points on this clone: The junction departs from the called germline gene at one end, perhaps through a read error. The chain combines TRBV27 with TRBJ1-1, with D possibly matching TRBD1 (5 bases). The CDR3 is 13 residues long. Germline CDR1 is MNHEY and CDR2 is SMNVEV (reference sequence). This chain's CDR3 is CAGSFQGGGEAFF. The CDR3 coding sequence is TGTGCCGGCAGTTTTCAGGGCGGAGGTGAAGCTTTCTTT.

Only a few counts were recorded for this clone. The chain recombines TRBV7-2 with TRBJ1-6; possible D gene TRBD1, 5 bases. The CDR3 extends over 14 amino acids. Per the germline V gene, CDR1 is SGHTA and CDR2 is FQGNSA. Trimming stripped 0 bases from V and 8 bases from J, with 8 bases between. The CDR3 bases are TGTGCCAGCAGCTTAGCGGTGGGGCATTCACCCCTCCACTTT. Amino acids: CASSLAVGHSPLHF.

The chain joins TRBV7-9 to TRBJ1-1; D remains unclear. V was cut by 7 bases and J by 2 bases, with 14 bases left in between. There are 14 residues in the CDR3. Germline CDR1 and CDR2: SEHNR and FQNEAQ (reference sequence). The DNA of the CDR3 is TGTGCCAGCACCTCGATCAGGATCAACACTGAAGCTTTCTTT. Its translation: CASTSIRINTEAFF.

J is TRBJ1-4 and V is TRBV25-1, with 8 bases aligning to TRBD1. CDR1 is MGHDK and CDR2 is SYGVNS in the germline V gene. The CDR3 covers 16 residues. Trimming removed 6 bases from V and 7 bases from J; junction bases left unmatched: 13. The CDR3 region has the DNA TGTGCCAGCAGCGGGGCAGGGGGCCCTTTAGGTGAAAAACTGTTTTTT. The encoded protein is CASSGAGGPLGEKLFF.

The chain links TRBV6-6 to TRBJ1-3, with D uncertain. This CDR3 comprises 15 residues. Germline lookup yields CDR1 MNHNY and CDR2 SVGAGI (reference sequence). The germline V and J ends were trimmed by 2 bases and 5 bases, with 13 bases remaining between them. The CDR3 loop reads CASSYGPGPRNTIYF. The CDR3, as DNA: TGTGCCAGCAGTTACGGCCCGGGCCCGAGAAACACCATATATTTT.

This chain joins TRBV9 and TRBJ2-2, with 9 bases that match TRBD2. The CDR3 extends over 17 amino acids. The germline V gene encodes CDR1 SGDLS and CDR2 YYNGEE. With V trimmed by 3 bases and J by 3 bases, 9 bases remained unmatched. The DNA for the CDR3 is TGTGCCAGCAGCGCGACTAGCGGAGACCTTTACACCGGGGAGCTGTTTTTT. Translation gives CASSATSGDLYTGELFF.

A note on this clone: The identical CDR3 is also encoded by other nucleotide sequences in the sample. This chain uses TRBV6-1 with TRBJ2-2; 7 bases line up with TRBD1. J lost 2 bases, V lost 6 bases, and 3 bases had no gene match. Germline CDR1 MNHNS, CDR2 SASEGT. The length of the CDR3 is 14 residues. Written as DNA, the CDR3 is TGTGCCAGCAGCGGGACAGCAAACACCGGGGAGCTGTTTTTT. This encodes CASSGTANTGELFF.

This chain joins TRBV6-4 and TRBJ2-5, with D unresolved. CDR1 and CDR2 from the germline V gene are MRHNA and SNTAGT. This CDR3 contains 13 residues. Trimming removed 3 bases from V and 5 bases from J, with 10 bases in between. CDR3 in DNA: TGTGCCAGCAGTGAACAAGAAGGGGAGACCCAGTACTTC. Translating it yields CASSEQEGETQYF.